This T cell receptor beta chain was captured in a study of blood T cell repertoires in COVID-19. For the study at large: Specimens from acute and convalescent COVID-19 originated in the United States, Italy and Spain.

Data came from immunoSEQ multiplex PCR; TCRdb stores just in-frame clones and leaves some out. In the table there are more than 250,000 clones, roughly 86% of which are singletons. CDR1 is MNHNY and CDR2 is SVGAGI in the germline V gene (reference sequence). The CDR3 runs 15 residues. With 6 bases clipped from V and 3 bases from J, the junction kept 7 bases outside the gene matches. The chain combines TRBV6-6 with TRBJ2-2, with 7 bases that match TRBD1. Specimen: peripheral blood. The sequence was obtained from a human donor in a cohort sampled during active COVID-19. CDR3: CASSILTGYTGELFF. The CDR3 DNA is TGTGCCAGCAGCATCCTGACAGGGTACACCGGGGAGCTGTTTTTT.